This T cell receptor (beta chain) was sequenced for a study of molecular identifiers for immune sequencing clone quantification. TCRdb called the PCR reads again in MiXCR, with one record for every CDR3 protein. The sample consists of 300,000 to 400,000 distinct CDR3 sequences, roughly 24% of them appearing once. This clonotype turned up a few times. The V gene's germline CDR1 is SNHLY and CDR2 FYNNEI. Trimming removed 6 bases from V and 10 bases from J; junction bases left unmatched: 11. This CDR3 is 14 amino acids long. This sequence originates from a human donor in good health. Some libraries in this study had Jurkat cell RNA spiked in. The rearrangement joins TRBV2 to TRBJ2-5; 10 positions match TRBD2. The specimen was naive CD8+ T cells from blood, with Jurkat cell RNA spiked in. Documented subset: FACS-sorted CD8+CD4-CCR7+CD45RA+ naive T cells. The CDR3 loop is CASRAPGLALSQYF. CDR3 DNA sequence: TGTGCCAGCAGAGCCCCGGGACTAGCGTTGAGCCAGTACTTC.